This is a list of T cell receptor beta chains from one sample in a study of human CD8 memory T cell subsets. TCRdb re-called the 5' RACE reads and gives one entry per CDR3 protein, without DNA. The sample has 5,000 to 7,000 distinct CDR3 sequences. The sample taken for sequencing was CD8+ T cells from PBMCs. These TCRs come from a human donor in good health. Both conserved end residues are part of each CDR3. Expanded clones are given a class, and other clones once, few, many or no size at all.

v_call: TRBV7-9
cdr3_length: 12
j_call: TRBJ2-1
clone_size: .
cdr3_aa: CASGGWGNEQFF

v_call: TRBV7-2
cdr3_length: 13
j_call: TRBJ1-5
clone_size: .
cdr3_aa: CASSLDNGQPQHF

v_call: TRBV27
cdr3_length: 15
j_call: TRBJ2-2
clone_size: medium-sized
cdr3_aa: CASSLYSPNTGELFF

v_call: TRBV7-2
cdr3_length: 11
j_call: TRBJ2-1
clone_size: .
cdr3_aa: CASTSGGEQFF

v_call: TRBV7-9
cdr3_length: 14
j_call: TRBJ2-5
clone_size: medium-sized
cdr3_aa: CASSSYRVEETQYF

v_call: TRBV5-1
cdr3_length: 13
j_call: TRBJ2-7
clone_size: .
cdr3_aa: CASSLAVGHEQYF

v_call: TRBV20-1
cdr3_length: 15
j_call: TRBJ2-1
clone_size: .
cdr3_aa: CSASGLAGVSNEQFF

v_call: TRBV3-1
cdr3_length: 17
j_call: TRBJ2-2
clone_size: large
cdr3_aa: CASSQDGGTSVTGELFF

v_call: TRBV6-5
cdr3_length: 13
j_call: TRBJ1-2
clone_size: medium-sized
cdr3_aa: CASSLQGGNGYTF

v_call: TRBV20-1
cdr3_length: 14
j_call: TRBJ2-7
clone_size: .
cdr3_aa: CSATLLARSYEQYF

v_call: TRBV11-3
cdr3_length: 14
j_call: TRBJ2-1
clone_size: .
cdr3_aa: CASSPRTGESEQFF

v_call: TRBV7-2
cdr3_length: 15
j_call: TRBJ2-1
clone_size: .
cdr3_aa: CASSLEGNSYNEQFF

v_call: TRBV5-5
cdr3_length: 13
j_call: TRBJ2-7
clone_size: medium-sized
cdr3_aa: CASSFNGEGEQYF

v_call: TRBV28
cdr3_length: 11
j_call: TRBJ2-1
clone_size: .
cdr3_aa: CASSLANEQFF

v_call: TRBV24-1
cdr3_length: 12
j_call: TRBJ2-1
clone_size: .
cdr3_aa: CAIGSFYNEQFF

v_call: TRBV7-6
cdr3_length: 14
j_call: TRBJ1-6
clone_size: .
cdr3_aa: CASSYGQNNSPLHF

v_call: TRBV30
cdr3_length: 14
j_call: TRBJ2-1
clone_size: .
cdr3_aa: CAWAPGSAEDEQFF

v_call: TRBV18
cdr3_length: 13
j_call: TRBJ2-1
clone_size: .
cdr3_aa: CASSPWDSGEQFF

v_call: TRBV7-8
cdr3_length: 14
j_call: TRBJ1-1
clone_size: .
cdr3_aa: CASSTLDRTIQAFF

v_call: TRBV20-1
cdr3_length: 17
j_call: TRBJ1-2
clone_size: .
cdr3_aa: CSARVKPKTAEDYGYTF

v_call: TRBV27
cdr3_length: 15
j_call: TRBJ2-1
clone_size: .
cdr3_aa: CASSIVPGLAEEQFF

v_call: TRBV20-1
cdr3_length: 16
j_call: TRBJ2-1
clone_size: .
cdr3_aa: CSARAPGLAFDNEQFF

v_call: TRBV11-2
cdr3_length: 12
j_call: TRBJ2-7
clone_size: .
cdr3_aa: CASRDSSYEQYF

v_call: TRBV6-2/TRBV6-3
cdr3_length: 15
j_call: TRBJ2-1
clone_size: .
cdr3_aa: CASSYSTGPANEQFF

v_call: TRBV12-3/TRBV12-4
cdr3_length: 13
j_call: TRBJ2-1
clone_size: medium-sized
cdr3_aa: CASTLGLPGEQFF

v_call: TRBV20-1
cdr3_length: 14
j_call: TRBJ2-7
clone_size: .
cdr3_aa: CSARAILETYEQYF

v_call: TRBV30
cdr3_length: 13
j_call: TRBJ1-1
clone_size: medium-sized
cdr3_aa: CAWSETGGTEAFF

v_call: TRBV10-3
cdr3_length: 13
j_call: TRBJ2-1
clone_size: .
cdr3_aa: CASGGKPYNEQFF

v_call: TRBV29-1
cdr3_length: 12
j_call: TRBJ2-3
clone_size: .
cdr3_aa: CSAGGAQDTQYF

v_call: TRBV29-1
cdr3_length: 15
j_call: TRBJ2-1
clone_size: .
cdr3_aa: CSVERRAIEYNEQFF

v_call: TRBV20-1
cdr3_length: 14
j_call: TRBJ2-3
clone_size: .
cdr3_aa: CSARGNFLVDTQYF

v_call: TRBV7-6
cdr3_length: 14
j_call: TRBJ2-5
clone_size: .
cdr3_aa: CASRLSSHQETQYF

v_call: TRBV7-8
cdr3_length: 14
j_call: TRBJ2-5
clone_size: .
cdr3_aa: CASSLSGNPETQYF

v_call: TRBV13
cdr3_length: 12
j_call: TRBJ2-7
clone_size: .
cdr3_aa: CASSQQGTEQYF

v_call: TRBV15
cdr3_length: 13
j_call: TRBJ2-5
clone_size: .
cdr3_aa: CATARSGKESQYF

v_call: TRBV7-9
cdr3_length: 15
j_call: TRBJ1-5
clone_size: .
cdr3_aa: CASSLAGHSNQPQHF

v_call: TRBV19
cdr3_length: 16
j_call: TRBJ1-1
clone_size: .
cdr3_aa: CASSIPGAGENTEAFF

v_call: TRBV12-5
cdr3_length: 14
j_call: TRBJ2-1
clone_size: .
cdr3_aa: CASGHSTGLNEQFF

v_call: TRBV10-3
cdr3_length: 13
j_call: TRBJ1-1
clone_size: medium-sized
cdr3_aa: CAIRHGDSTEAFF

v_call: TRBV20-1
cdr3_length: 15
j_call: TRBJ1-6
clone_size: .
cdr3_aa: CSAWPGGKDNSPLHF

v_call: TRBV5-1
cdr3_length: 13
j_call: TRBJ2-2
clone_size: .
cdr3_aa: CASSLVLRGELFF